One T cell receptor beta chain is described in this entry. This clonotype was detected only a few times. Its binding antigen is unknown. Within one base of it there is no much larger clone, and no base qualities were kept. From cysteine to phenylalanine, the CDR3 is 16 amino acids long. The entry retains the CDR3 DNA only, 48 bases that are in frame from base 1. Trimmed from V: 0 bases; trimmed from J: 6 bases; junction bases lacking a gene match: 9. CDR1 and CDR2 (MNHEY, SVGAGI) derive from the germline V gene. The data were obtained in a study of regulatory T cells in long-lasting Graves disease (dated by TCRdb to about 2021). Looking at the study overall: Persistent Graves' disease was defined as persistently positive TSH receptor autoantibodies together with antithyroid drug treatment for over 5 years. Peripheral blood TCR sequencing and RNA sequencing compared persistent Graves' disease patients with newly diagnosed Graves' disease patients. The study took place in China and was registered as a clinical trial. A total of about 35 samples underwent TCR sequencing, from around 13 patients with persistent Graves' disease and approximately 20 patients with newly diagnosed Graves' disease. Persistent Graves' disease patients in the clinical cohort had taken antithyroid drugs for roughly ten years on average.

What the study reported, not specific to this receptor: Sequencing and analysis were limited to the TCR beta chain. More public clonotypes were shared among persistent patients (2,741) than among newly diagnosed patients (966). Lower TCR Shannon entropy and fewer highly expanded clones were observed in persistent Graves' disease patients than in newly diagnosed patients, which suggested clonal expansion. As a limitation, the authors acknowledged that the small sample size may reduce accuracy. Persistent disease showed preferential use of TRBV28, TRBJ1-2 and TRBJ2-5, whereas newly diagnosed disease favored TRBV20-1 and TRBJ2-1. The study examined only peripheral blood because the primary lesion, thyroid tissue, could not be accessed.

The library was made by multiplex PCR. TCRdb records Illumina HiSeq 4000 as the sequencer. iRepertoire HTBI primers and Arm-PCR amplification of CDR3 regions were used to construct TCR beta libraries. Before sequencing, the PCR products went through gel purification. The paper's data handling went like this. Across samples, 60 to 80 TRBV and over 11 TRBJ segments were identified and used for gene usage analysis of CDR3 amino acid clonotypes. COPE and FqMerger were used to merge the filtered high-quality paired reads into contigs. Contigs were aligned with BLAST to IMGT TRBV, TRBD and TRBJ reference genes, and CDR3 was defined per IMGT. Clonotypes above 0.1% frequency were classified as highly expanded clones. Shannon entropy was used to measure repertoire diversity, and the Gini coefficient was used to measure V-J evenness. A clonotype was considered public if more than one individual shared it. TCRdb reworked the public reads: Q25 trimming with fastp, MiXCR clone assembly, productive beta chains retained. Under each unique CDR3 protein, matching rows form one entry showing the most common genes and DNA. TCRdb assigned the V and J calls; the authors' analysis was not used. For this sample there are under 450,000 distinct CDR3 sequences; roughly a quarter appear just once. The ten largest clonotypes hold about 27% of the sample.

Sample time point, as interpreted from the label and publication: persistent/refractory GD, antithyroid drugs over 5 years with positive TRAb. For both TCR sequencing and RNA sequencing, RNA was extracted from PBMCs using TRIzol. The diagnosis of Graves' disease was made according to American Thyroid Association guidelines. Recruitment of patients was carried out at an endocrinology department in Xi'an, China. Each patient gave 7.5 to 10 milliliters of peripheral blood, collected in an EDTA anticoagulant tube. Ficoll Paque Plus density gradient separation was used to isolate PBMCs, and no additional T cell sorting was done. An Agilent 2100 Bioanalyzer and agarose gel were used to assess RNA quality, and a NanoDrop 2000 was used to measure RNA concentration.

Sequences were derived from peripheral blood mononuclear cells (PBMCs), sampled when the disease was refractory, from a patient treated with antithyroid drugs. The receptor's source is a female donor with Graves disease. The chain links TRBV6-5 with TRBJ2-7, with TRBD1 matching 9 junction bases. The bases are TGTGCCAGCAGTTACTCCCTCGGACAGGGGAGGTCCGAGCAGTACTTC. The translation is CASSYSLGQGRSEQYF.